Below are 21 T cell receptor beta chains sequenced from a single sample in a study of regulatory T cells in long-lasting Graves disease. To make TCR beta libraries, researchers used iRepertoire HTBI primers and Arm-PCR of CDR3 regions. TCRdb redid the calling of the multiplex PCR reads with MiXCR, one entry per CDR3 protein. The profile shows roughly 400,000 distinct CDR3 sequences, more than 20% of them singletons. Time point: persistent/refractory GD, antithyroid drugs over 5 years with positive TRAb. Following extraction of RNA from PBMCs, that RNA was used to make the TCR library. The source was peripheral blood mononuclear cells (PBMCs), collected when the disease was refractory, from a patient treated with antithyroid drugs. These TCRs come from a female donor with Graves disease.

A few counts support this clonotype. The rearrangement links TRBV9 to TRBJ2-7, with D tentatively TRBD2 (6 bases). Per the germline V gene, CDR1 is SGDLS and CDR2 is YYNGEE. Trimming pared 0 bases from V and 2 bases from J, leaving 12 bases between. This CDR3 has 15 amino acids. The CDR3, as DNA: TGTGCCAGCAGCGTAGGTTGGGGGGTCACCTACGAGCAGTACTTC. Amino acid sequence: CASSVGWGVTYEQYF.

A note on this clonotype: A much larger clone differs by one base, so this may be a read error. The genes are TRBV20-1 and TRBJ2-7; the match to TRBD2 covers 10 bases. Germline CDR1 reads DFQATT; CDR2 reads SNEGSKA (reference sequence). The length of the CDR3 is 15 residues. Unmatched junction bases numbered 5, after V lost 0 bases and J lost 3 bases. CDR3 DNA sequence: TGCAGTGCTAGAGAGTCTAGCGGGAGCCTCTACGAGCAGTACGTC. As protein: CSARESSGSLYEQYV.

This clonotype was observed at least ten times. The V call is TRBV5-1, the J call TRBJ1-1, with no clear D. The germline CDR1 and CDR2 sequences are SGHRS and YFSETQ. The V end was cut by 0 bases, the J end by 3 bases, with 9 bases between. The CDR3 runs to 14 residues. The CDR3: CASSLATGYTEAFF. The CDR3 region has the DNA TGCGCCAGCAGCTTGGCCACGGGTTACACTGAAGCTTTCTTT.

This clonotype was observed at least ten times. The chain couples TRBV2 to TRBJ2-5, with 11 bases identical to TRBD2. CDR3 length equals 15 residues. The germline V gene has CDR1 SNHLY and CDR2 FYNNEI. With V trimmed by 4 bases and J by 5 bases, 6 bases remained unmatched. Here the CDR3 DNA reads TGTGCCAGCAGTGTCCCCCTAGCGGGGGGTGAGACCCAGTACTTC. Translation gives CASSVPLAGGETQYF.

This clonotype was counted at least ten times. The chain employs TRBV20-1 and TRBJ1-4, with 7 bases that match TRBD1. The CDR3 extends over 13 amino acids. Germline V gives CDR1 DFQATT, CDR2 SNEGSKA (reference sequence). The J segment lost 10 bases and the V segment lost 5 bases, leaving 10 bases of the junction unmatched. This chain's CDR3 is CSAGPGTEGKLFF. As DNA, the CDR3 is TGCAGTGCTGGGCCAGGGACAGAAGGAAAACTGTTTTTT.

This clonotype has more than one count but fewer than ten. A much more abundant neighbour one base away suggests this may be a read error. This chain links TRBV28 with TRBJ2-6; maybe TRBD1 (5 bases). The CDR3 is 17 residues long. V was clipped by 7 bases and J by 0 bases, with 16 bases between them. The germline gives CDR1 MDHEN, CDR2 SYDVKM. The CDR3 is CASTPGHPSSGANVLTF. The CDR3 nucleotides are TGTGCCAGCACTCCAGGGCACCCGAGCTCTGGGGCCAACGTCCTGACTTTC.

This clonotype appeared many times. The chain uses TRBV15 and TRBJ1-5; D is uncertain. CDR3 length: 14 residues. The germline V gene encodes CDR1 LNHNV and CDR2 YYDKDF (reference sequence). V lost 3 bases, J lost 6 bases, and 12 bases lay in between. This chain's CDR3 is CATSSVGASQPQHF. DNA for the CDR3: TGTGCCACCAGCAGTGTAGGAGCAAGTCAGCCCCAGCATTTT.

This sequence joins TRBV7-9 and TRBJ2-7, with D perhaps assigned TRBD1 or TRBD2 (5 bases each). Germline V gene data show CDR1 as SEHNR and CDR2 as FQNEAQ (reference sequence). This CDR3 spans 16 amino acids. V lost 4 bases to trimming and J lost 3 bases, with 19 bases between them. CDR3 loop: CASSSPIRDALYEQYF. The CDR3 DNA reads TGTGCCAGCAGCTCCCCTATTCGGGACGCGCTCTACGAGCAGTACTTC.

The chain links TRBV11-2 to TRBJ1-2; 7 bases line up with TRBD1. This CDR3 is 14 amino acids long. From germline, CDR1 is SGHAT and CDR2 FQNNGV. V lost 1 base, J lost 4 bases, and 3 bases stayed unmatched. This CDR3 reads CASSLAGTAYGYTF. CDR3 bases: TGTGCCAGCAGCTTAGCCGGGACAGCCTATGGCTACACCTTC.

This clonotype appeared many times. The chain links TRBV7-2 to TRBJ2-5; 14 bases agree with TRBD2. CDR3 length: 16 residues. Trimming took 1 base from V and 6 from J; bases not matched to a gene: 4. Germline CDR1 is SGHTA and CDR2 is FQGNSA. CDR3 region: CASSLEGTSGSQTQYF. The CDR3 DNA is TGTGCCAGCAGCTTAGAGGGGACTAGCGGGAGTCAGACCCAGTACTTC.

The chain links TRBV2 to TRBJ2-2; TRBD1 matches at 7 bases. Germline assignment: CDR1 SNHLY and CDR2 FYNNEI. Trimming at V came to 6 bases and at J to 0 bases, leaving 13 bases not matched to a gene. The CDR3 is 18 amino acids. The chain's CDR3 is CASSQEGGRIANTGELFF. Here the CDR3 DNA reads TGTGCCAGCAGCCAGGAAGGGGGCAGGATTGCGAACACCGGGGAGCTGTTTTTT.

This clonotype has ten or more counts. This chain joins TRBV7-9 and TRBJ2-5; D may be TRBD2 (6 bases). V was shortened by 5 bases and J by 3 bases, with 13 bases between the two germline ends. Germline V lookup: CDR1 SEHNR, CDR2 FQNEAQ (reference sequence). This CDR3 contains 14 residues. The chain's CDR3 is CASSPGVYEETQYF. The CDR3 nucleotides read TGTGCCAGCAGCCCGGGAGTGTATGAAGAGACCCAGTACTTC.

The chain recombines TRBV6-1 with TRBJ1-1; D is possibly TRBD1 (5 bases). CDR1 and CDR2 from the germline V gene are MNHNS and SASEGT. The germline V and J ends were trimmed by 6 bases and 0 bases, with 14 bases remaining between them. This CDR3 contains 15 residues. The CDR3 reads CASSNAGTMNTEAFF. In DNA, the CDR3 is TGTGCCAGCAGCAACGCCGGGACCATGAACACTGAAGCTTTCTTT.

To note about this clonotype: A much larger clone lies one base from this, so it may be a read error. This chain joins TRBV14 and TRBJ1-1; D gene ambiguous. The CDR3 is 11 residues long. Germline assignment: CDR1 SGHDN and CDR2 FVKESK. This chain's CDR3 is CASSQDPPRIF. Here the CDR3 DNA reads TGTGCCAGCAGCCAAGATCCCCCGAGGATCTTT.

This clonotype was picked up many times. The chain has TRBV28 and TRBJ1-1, with D perhaps matching TRBD1 (5 bases). V dropped 6 bases and J dropped 3 bases, with 29 bases sitting between them. Germline loops: CDR1 MDHEN, CDR2 SYDVKM. The CDR3 has 19 amino acids. In nucleotides, the CDR3 is TGTGCCAGCAGCCCTACGTTTGCTAGGGGATTCATTTTTTACACTGAAGCTTTCTTT. Translated, it gives CASSPTFARGFIFYTEAFF.

This clonotype appeared many times. Here the CDR3 DNA reads TGTGCCAGCCCGGAGTTCGGGACTCCCGGAGATGGCTACACCTTC. Its protein is CASPEFGTPGDGYTF. V usage is TRBV2 and J usage is TRBJ1-2; TRBD1 is a possible D gene (5 bases). The germline V gene encodes CDR1 SNHLY and CDR2 FYNNEI. The CDR3 loop spans 15 amino acids. Trimming pared 8 bases from V and 6 bases from J, leaving 22 bases between.

The chain has TRBV6-5 and TRBJ1-5, with 7 bases fitting TRBD1. The CDR3 spans 17 residues. V lost 1 base to trimming and J lost 9 bases; unmatched junction nucleotides: 15. Per the germline V gene, CDR1 is MNHEY and CDR2 is SVGAGI. The CDR3 is CASSYFAPGQNQRPQHF. CDR3 nucleotide sequence: TGTGCCAGCAGTTACTTCGCCCCGGGACAGAATCAACGGCCCCAGCATTTT.

V usage is TRBV12-3 or TRBV12-4 and J usage is TRBJ2-5; D unclear. This CDR3 has 15 amino acids. Trimming took 5 bases from V and 5 from J, leaving 18 bases between them. As DNA, the CDR3 is TGTGCCAGCAGTCCCCGGCGGTCCCTGATGGAGACCCAGTACTTC. Protein: CASSPRRSLMETQYF.

This clonotype was counted only a few times. The rearrangement uses TRBV5-4 and TRBJ1-4; D perhaps matches TRBD1 (5 bases). The germline CDR1 and CDR2 sequences are SGHNT and YYREEE (reference sequence). This CDR3 comprises 13 residues. Trimming shortened V by 2 bases and J by 10 bases, and 12 bases separated the two germline ends. The CDR3 DNA sequence: TGTGCCAGCAGCTTAGGGACTAAATCAAAACTGTTTTTT. Translation gives CASSLGTKSKLFF. Combining the CDR3 with reference TRBV5-4 and TRBJ1-4 gives the whole variable domain ETGVTQSPTHLIKTRGQQVTLRCSSQSGHNTVSWYQQALGQGPQFIFQYYREEENGRGNFPPRFSGLQFPNYSSELNVNALELDDSALYLCASSLGTKSKLFFGSGTQLSVL.

This clonotype came up a few times. The chain recombines TRBV2 with TRBJ2-2; no clear D gene. This CDR3 spans 15 amino acids. The V gene's germline CDR1 is SNHLY and CDR2 FYNNEI. V was trimmed by 7 bases and J by 0 bases, leaving 12 bases between them. The CDR3 loop reads CASMIGATNTGELFF. The CDR3 nucleotides read TGTGCCAGCATGATTGGAGCAACGAACACCGGGGAGCTGTTTTTT. Combining the CDR3 with reference TRBV2 and TRBJ2-2 gives the whole variable domain EPEVTQTPSHQVTQMGQEVILRCVPISNHLYFYWYRQILGQKVEFLVSFYNNEISEKSEIFDDQFSVERPDGSNFTLKIRSTKLEDSAMYFCASMIGATNTGELFFGEGSRLTVL.

The chain joins TRBV6-1 to TRBJ2-7, with 7 bases identical to TRBD1. V was pared by 5 bases and J by 1 base, with 8 bases of the junction left unmatched. Germline loops: CDR1 MNHNS, CDR2 SASEGT. This CDR3 is built from 15 residues. This CDR3 is CASSTNRGESYEQYF. The DNA for the CDR3 is TGTGCCAGCAGTACCAACAGGGGCGAGTCCTACGAGCAGTACTTC.